These 26 T cell receptor beta chains originate from one sample sequenced in a study of technical replicates of blood from several donors. TCRdb's copy holds only in-frame clones and misses some; the assay was immunoSEQ multiplex PCR. The data show some 71,000 clones, around 97% seen once. Sequenced sample: T cells isolated from PBMCs. Receptors originate from a human donor in good health.

The chain recombines TRBV27 with TRBJ2-1; 7 bases line up with TRBD2. V was clipped by 1 base and J by 6 bases; unmatched bases: 15. Germline V gene sequence: CDR1 MNHEY, CDR2 SMNVEV (reference sequence). This CDR3 contains 18 residues. For the CDR3, the DNA is TGTGCCAGCAGTTTATTCCTCGGGGGGACTCCTATAACCAATGAGCAGTTCTTC. Amino acids: CASSLFLGGTPITNEQFF.

The chain joins TRBV11-3 to TRBJ2-2; D ambiguous. Germline V lookup: CDR1 SGHNT, CDR2 YENEEA. The length of the CDR3 is 14 residues. Trimming shortened V by 2 bases and J by 9 bases, and 13 bases separated the two germline ends. The CDR3 region is CASSLPGSVRELFF. In nucleotides, the CDR3 is TGTGCCAGCAGCTTACCCGGGTCCGTCAGGGAGCTGTTTTTT.

This clone was seen just once. The V call is TRBV30, the J call TRBJ1-1, with 8 bases fitting TRBD1. From germline, CDR1 is GTSNPN and CDR2 SVGIG (reference sequence). This CDR3 comprises 12 residues. V shed 5 bases and J 5 bases; nucleotides not matched to a gene: 4. The CDR3 loop is CAWGQGGTEAFF. CDR3 DNA sequence: TGTGCCTGGGGACAGGGAGGAACTGAAGCTTTCTTT.

A single count supports this clone. The gene calls are TRBV4-1 and TRBJ2-1, with a weak D call TRBD1 (6 bases). Germline V gives CDR1 MGHRA, CDR2 YSYEKL. This CDR3 contains 14 residues. Trimming pared 1 base from V and 8 bases from J, leaving 12 bases between. The CDR3 is CASSQGGLFDEQFF. The CDR3 DNA is TGCGCCAGCAGCCAAGGGGGGCTTTTCGATGAGCAGTTCTTC.

The V call is TRBV5-4, the J call TRBJ2-7; D perhaps matches TRBD2 (6 bases). V was trimmed by 4 bases and J by 4 bases, leaving 18 bases between them. The CDR3 extends over 15 amino acids. The germline CDR1 and CDR2 sequences are SGHNT and YYREEE (reference sequence). In DNA form, the CDR3 reads TGTGCCAGCAGCCCCCCGGGGGACGGAAGGTACGAGCAGTACTTC. As protein: CASSPPGDGRYEQYF.

V and J are TRBV28 and TRBJ1-1, with a weak D call TRBD1 (6 bases). The CDR3 consists of 19 residues. Germline V gene lookup returns CDR1 MDHEN and CDR2 SYDVKM. The V and J ends lost 7 bases and 8 bases respectively, with 35 bases between them. The CDR3 region is CASNSPFVHPLRGSGEAFF. The CDR3 DNA sequence: TGTGCCAGCAATAGCCCTTTTGTCCACCCCCTGAGGGGGTCGGGAGAAGCTTTCTTT.

This clone was seen a single time. The J gene is TRBJ2-2, the V gene TRBV19, with TRBD1 matching over 7 bases. In germline, CDR1 is LNHDA, CDR2 SQIVND (reference sequence). V gave up 7 bases and J gave up 2 bases; unmatched junction bases: 7. The CDR3 is 15 residues long. CDR3 sequence reads: CASITRQGNTGELFF. The CDR3 bases are TGTGCCAGTATAACTCGACAGGGCAACACCGGGGAGCTGTTTTTT.

The chain uses TRBV7-8 and TRBJ1-4, with 8 bases lining up with TRBD1. Germline lookup yields CDR1 SGHVS and CDR2 FQNEAQ. This CDR3 has 15 residues. J was trimmed by 4 bases and V by 5 bases; bases with no gene match: 6. The DNA for the CDR3 is TGTGCCAGCAGCCCGGGGACAGGCGTTAATGAAAAACTGTTTTTT. Protein product: CASSPGTGVNEKLFF.

CDR3 residues: CASSLGWAASGTQETQYF. CDR3 nucleotides: TGTGCCAGCAGCTTAGGGTGGGCGGCTAGCGGTACTCAAGAGACCCAGTACTTC. The chain recombines TRBV11-3 with TRBJ2-5, with 7 bases aligning to TRBD2. The V segment lost 1 base and the J segment 2 bases; nucleotides outside the gene matches: 13. CDR1 and CDR2 (germline): SGHNT, YENEEA. The CDR3 loop spans 18 amino acids.

V and J are TRBV6-5 and TRBJ2-1; the match to TRBD2 covers 7 bases. This CDR3 is 15 amino acids long. Per germline, CDR1 MNHEY and CDR2 SVGAGI. Trimming cost V 6 bases and J 6 bases; bases outside gene matches: 11. The CDR3 region is CASRPGGYGRNEQFF. The CDR3, as DNA: TGTGCCAGCAGGCCCGGGGGGTATGGGCGCAATGAGCAGTTCTTC.

The chain joins TRBV7-6 to TRBJ2-5, with TRBD2 identical over 8 bases. The CDR3 has 15 amino acids. Germline values: CDR1 SGHVS, CDR2 FNYEAQ. V was pared by 2 bases and J by 5 bases, with 7 bases of the junction left unmatched. The CDR3 region has the DNA TGTGCCAGCAGCTTACGAAGCGGGGGTTTTGAGACCCAGTACTTC. It translates to CASSLRSGGFETQYF.

V gene TRBV18 combines with J gene TRBJ2-6; D remains ambiguous. Germline CDR1 reads KGHSH; CDR2 reads LQKENI. V dropped 6 bases and J dropped 0 bases, with 12 bases sitting between them. The CDR3 has 16 amino acids. The CDR3 sequence: CASSPFGHSGANVLTF. The CDR3 DNA follows: TGTGCCAGCTCTCCCTTCGGTCACTCTGGGGCCAACGTCCTGACTTTC.

The chain couples TRBV6-1 to TRBJ1-2; the D gene is possibly TRBD1 (6 bases). Germline V gene sequence: CDR1 MNHNS, CDR2 SASEGT. Trimming removed 6 bases from V and 2 bases from J, with 16 bases in between. The CDR3 is 15 amino acids. CDR3: CASRKGTGMNYGYTF. CDR3 DNA: TGTGCCAGCAGGAAGGGAACAGGGATGAACTATGGCTACACCTTC.

V usage is TRBV28 and J usage is TRBJ1-3, with 7 bases fitting TRBD1. In germline, CDR1 is MDHEN, CDR2 SYDVKM. The J segment lost 1 base and the V segment lost 2 bases, leaving 2 bases of the junction unmatched. The CDR3 extends over 15 amino acids. The CDR3 loop reads CASSLATGSGNTIYF. In DNA form, the CDR3 reads TGTGCCAGCAGTTTAGCGACAGGGTCTGGAAACACCATATATTTT.

J is TRBJ2-3 and V is TRBV6-5; no clear D gene. Germline V gene sequence: CDR1 MNHEY, CDR2 SVGAGI. This CDR3 has 15 amino acids. Trimming stripped 2 bases from V and 2 bases from J, with 11 bases between. The CDR3 reads CASSYGLNPTDTQYF. For the CDR3, the DNA is TGTGCCAGCAGTTACGGGCTAAACCCCACAGATACGCAGTATTTT.

The gene calls are TRBV9 and TRBJ2-5; possible D gene TRBD2, 5 bases. The CDR3 extends over 13 amino acids. Trimming cost V 1 base and J 5 bases, with 9 bases left between them. Germline V gene lookup returns CDR1 SGDLS and CDR2 YYNGEE. This chain's CDR3 is CASSVRGLETQYF. CDR3 DNA: TGTGCCAGCAGCGTAAGAGGGCTGGAGACCCAGTACTTC.

The J gene is TRBJ2-3, the V gene TRBV5-6; 9 positions match TRBD2. The CDR3 totals 14 residues. Germline CDR1 and CDR2: SGHDT and YYEEEE. The ends lost 4 bases at V and 8 bases at J; junction bases unmatched: 8. The CDR3 coding sequence is TGTGCCAGCAGCCCCGAGGCGGGGGGGCGTACGCAGTATTTT. Protein sequence: CASSPEAGGRTQYF.

The gene calls are TRBV13 and TRBJ2-3; 8 nucleotides agree with TRBD2. Looked up from germline, CDR1 is PRHDT and CDR2 is FYEKMQ (reference sequence). V was clipped by 2 bases and J by 1 base; unmatched bases: 5. CDR3 length: 16 amino acids. For the CDR3, the DNA is TGTGCCAGCAGCTTAAAACGGGGGGGAGGCACAGATACGCAGTATTTT. Translation gives CASSLKRGGGTDTQYF.

The chain combines TRBV7-9 with TRBJ2-7, with 11 bases that match TRBD1. The ends lost 6 bases at V and 6 bases at J; junction bases unmatched: 13. CDR1 and CDR2 from the germline V gene are SEHNR and FQNEAQ (reference sequence). The CDR3 covers 16 residues. The DNA for the CDR3 is TGTGCCAGCAGACGAGGGACAGGGGGTAAGATTGGCGAGCAGTACTTC. This gives the protein CASRRGTGGKIGEQYF.

The genes are TRBV11-1 and TRBJ2-7; no firm D call. Germline V gene lookup returns CDR1 SGHAT and CDR2 FQDESV (reference sequence). With 0 bases removed from V and 3 bases from J, the gap between germline ends came to 6 bases. The CDR3 has 13 residues. CDR3 bases: TGTGCCAGCAGCTTAGCGGCAATCTACGAGCAGTACTTC. It codes for CASSLAAIYEQYF. Drawing the rest from reference TRBV11-1 and TRBJ2-7, the complete variable domain is EAEVAQSPRYKITEKSQAVAFWCDPISGHATLYWYRQILGQGPELLVQFQDESVVDDSQLPKDRFSAERLKGVDSTLKIQPAELGDSAMYLCASSLAAIYEQYFGPGTRLTVT.

This CDR3 is CASSDTGHGYTF. The CDR3 nucleotides are TGTGCCAGCAGTGATACAGGGCATGGCTACACCTTC. The V and J genes are TRBV25-1 and TRBJ1-2, with D possibly being TRBD1 (6 bases). V shed 3 bases and J shed 6 bases, with 8 bases lying between them. The CDR3 runs to 12 residues. The germline V gene encodes CDR1 MGHDK and CDR2 SYGVNS.

The CDR3 coding sequence is TGTGCCAGCAGCTCACCCCATCGGTCCAGAGGGAACACTGAAGCTTTCTTT. It is translated as CASSSPHRSRGNTEAFF. The chain carries TRBV7-8 and TRBJ1-1; D not certain. V lost 4 bases to trimming and J lost 1 base, with 19 bases between them. Germline CDR1 is SGHVS and CDR2 is FQNEAQ. The CDR3 totals 17 residues. The entire variable domain, with the rest obtained from reference TRBV7-8 and TRBJ1-1, is as follows: GAGVSQSPRYKVAKRGQDVALRCDPISGHVSLFWYQQALGQGPEFLTYFQNEAQLDKSGLPSDRFFAERPEGSVSTLKIQRTQQEDSAVYLCASSSPHRSRGNTEAFFGQGTRLTVV.

The chain couples TRBV18 to TRBJ1-1; D unresolved. Germline assignment: CDR1 KGHSH and CDR2 LQKENI. The CDR3 extends over 14 amino acids. V lost 6 bases and J lost 2, with 13 bases in between. Written as DNA, the CDR3 is TGTGCCAGCTCGGAACTTGGGCCCAACACTGAAGCTTTCTTT. Translating it yields CASSELGPNTEAFF.

The chain has TRBV7-2 and TRBJ2-7; 12 nucleotides align to TRBD2. The CDR3 sequence is 17 residues long. Germline CDR1 reads SGHTA; CDR2 reads FQGNSA. The ends lost 3 bases at V and 5 bases at J; junction bases unmatched: 11. The CDR3 sequence: CASSLVLAGGPKDEQYF. The CDR3 nucleotides are TGTGCCAGCAGCTTGGTGCTAGCGGGAGGGCCGAAGGACGAGCAGTACTTC.

This clone was found once. This chain joins TRBV7-7 and TRBJ2-2, with TRBD2 identical over 8 bases. The CDR3 totals 16 residues. Germline V gene data show CDR1 as SSHAT and CDR2 as FNYEAQ (reference sequence). J was trimmed by 5 bases and V by 1 base; bases with no gene match: 6. The CDR3 protein is CASSLVFSSGTGELFF. As DNA, the CDR3 is TGTGCCAGCAGCTTAGTTTTTTCTAGCGGGACCGGGGAGCTGTTTTTT.

This clone was counted a few times. The V gene is TRBV7-8, the J gene TRBJ1-1; the D is unclear. V was cut by 1 base and J by 1 base, with 10 bases left in between. The CDR3 extends over 15 amino acids. CDR1 is SGHVS and CDR2 is FQNEAQ in the germline V gene. For the CDR3, the DNA is TGTGCCAGCAGCTTAGGAGCGGGCTCGAACACTGAAGCTTTCTTT. This translates into CASSLGAGSNTEAFF.